This T cell receptor beta chain was recorded in a study of Ad26.COV2.S vaccination and SARS-CoV-2 variants. About this clone: The target antigen is unknown.

Sequenced by immunoSEQ multiplex PCR; TCRdb stores in-frame clones only, minus some. Seen here are roughly 380,000 clones, 90% to 95% observed once, and the top ten hold roughly 3.9%. CDR1 LGHNA and CDR2 YSLEER come from the germline V gene. The CDR3 contains 15 residues. J was trimmed by 3 bases and V by 4 bases; bases with no gene match: 3. Study-wide points: Responses of spike-specific T cells (both CD8+ and CD4+) reportedly showed substantial breadth after vaccination.

The TCR originated in a human donor who had recovered from COVID-19. This chain links TRBV4-3 with TRBJ2-7; 13 nucleotides agree with TRBD2. This sample comprised peripheral blood, obtained after recovery from COVID-19. CDR3 bases: TGCGCCAGCAGCCTTACTAGCGGGGGGGACTACGAGCAGTACTTC. Translation gives CASSLTSGGDYEQYF.